The 21 T cell receptor beta chains presented below share a single source sample, sequenced in a study of PD-L1 blockade in urothelial cancer. This table comes from immunoSEQ multiplex PCR, and its TCRdb copy is limited to in-frame clones, with some not included. The sample holds around 45,000 clones, about four fifths seen once. Described time point: peripheral blood 6 weeks after treatment start. Material: PBMCs, obtained around atezolizumab (anti-PD-L1) treatment. The receptors here all came from a man in his 60s with urothelial cancer.

V usage is TRBV30 and J usage is TRBJ1-2, with TRBD1 as a possible D gene (6 bases). Germline assignment: CDR1 GTSNPN and CDR2 SVGIG (reference sequence). The CDR3 spans 13 residues. The V end lost 4 bases, the J end lost 2 bases, and 11 bases lay between the germline ends. The CDR3 loop reads CAWKKGVNYGYTF. CDR3 nucleotide sequence: TGTGCCTGGAAAAAGGGGGTAAACTATGGCTACACCTTC.

This sequence joins TRBV7-8 and TRBJ2-1, with TRBD2 identical over 16 bases. V trimming: 4 bases; J trimming: 6 bases; junction bases outside the gene matches: 6. From germline, CDR1 is SGHVS and CDR2 FQNEAQ. The CDR3 has 17 amino acids. The CDR3 spells CASSSGTSGGARNEQFF. CDR3 sequence (DNA): TGTGCCAGCAGCTCCGGGACTAGCGGGGGGGCCCGCAATGAGCAGTTCTTC.

The rearrangement links TRBV6-5 to TRBJ1-6; tentative D call: TRBD1 (6 bases). This CDR3 has 14 residues. V dropped 6 bases and J dropped 9 bases, with 15 bases sitting between them. The germline V gene has CDR1 MNHEY and CDR2 SVGAGI. CDR3 region: CASSLIRGFSPLHF. CDR3 DNA sequence: TGTGCCAGCAGCCTCATCAGGGGTTTTTCACCCCTCCACTTT.

The rearrangement links TRBV2 to TRBJ1-5; D is perhaps TRBD1 (6 bases). V lost 2 bases, J lost 4 bases, and 12 bases lay in between. The germline V gene has CDR1 SNHLY and CDR2 FYNNEI. CDR3 size: 15 residues. The CDR3 region is CASSERDRSNQPQHF. CDR3 nucleotides: TGTGCCAGCAGTGAACGAGACAGGTCGAATCAGCCCCAGCATTTT.

The chain carries TRBV28 and TRBJ1-1; tentatively, D is TRBD1 (5 bases). This CDR3 spans 13 amino acids. Trimming cost V 7 bases and J 6 bases, with 15 bases left between them. The V gene's germline CDR1 is MDHEN and CDR2 SYDVKM. CDR3 amino acids: CASTPGGVSEAFF. In DNA form, the CDR3 reads TGTGCCAGCACCCCGGGGGGGGTCTCTGAAGCTTTCTTT.

The V and J genes are TRBV7-2 and TRBJ2-7; 7 positions match TRBD2. The germline V gene encodes CDR1 SGHTA and CDR2 FQGNSA. After removal of 1 base from V and 3 bases from J, the junction contained 3 bases not matched to a gene. The CDR3 runs to 14 residues. In DNA, the CDR3 is TGTGCCAGCAGCTTAGGGGGGGGGAACTACGAGCAGTACTTC. Translation: CASSLGGGNYEQYF.

This chain joins TRBV28 and TRBJ1-4; D may be TRBD1 (6 bases). CDR3 length: 15 residues. Germline assignment: CDR1 MDHEN and CDR2 SYDVKM. V dropped 6 bases and J dropped 3 bases, with 14 bases sitting between them. The CDR3 protein is CASSQQGSANEKLFF. CDR3 sequence (DNA): TGTGCCAGCAGCCAACAGGGATCGGCTAATGAAAAACTGTTTTTT.

This sequence joins TRBV19 and TRBJ2-7; 11 bases fit TRBD1. V trimming: 5 bases; J trimming: 2 bases; junction bases outside the gene matches: 2. The CDR3 runs to 14 residues. Germline loops: CDR1 LNHDA, CDR2 SQIVND (reference sequence). The CDR3 loop reads CASSGTGGTYEQYF. As DNA, the CDR3 is TGTGCCAGTAGTGGGACAGGGGGAACCTACGAGCAGTACTTC.

The chain employs TRBV7-2 and TRBJ2-7; a possible D gene is TRBD1 (6 bases). This CDR3 spans 12 amino acids. Germline V lookup: CDR1 SGHTA, CDR2 FQGNSA. Trimming pared 5 bases from V and 6 bases from J, leaving 11 bases between. The CDR3 sequence: CASSLDRSEQYF. The CDR3, as DNA: TGTGCCAGCAGCCTCGACAGGAGCGAGCAGTACTTC.

V gene TRBV5-1 combines with J gene TRBJ2-3; TRBD2 aligns across 13 bases. CDR1 and CDR2 from the germline V gene are SGHRS and YFSETQ. CDR3 size: 17 residues. J lost 2 bases, V lost 4 bases, and 7 bases had no gene match. The chain's CDR3 is CASSPGLAGAVTDTQYF. The CDR3, as DNA: TGCGCCAGCAGCCCCGGACTAGCGGGGGCCGTCACAGATACGCAGTATTTT.

This clone was detected only a few times. The chain joins TRBV30 to TRBJ1-2; a possible D gene is TRBD1 (5 bases). From germline, CDR1 is GTSNPN and CDR2 SVGIG (reference sequence). Trimming cost V 3 bases and J 8 bases, with 13 bases left between them. The CDR3 is made up of 12 amino acids. The CDR3 sequence is CAWSRVSRGYTF. DNA for the CDR3: TGTGCCTGGAGCAGGGTGTCGAGAGGCTACACCTTC.

The chain has TRBV27 and TRBJ2-7; possibly TRBD2 for D (6 bases). V lost 0 bases, J lost 1 base, and 10 bases lay in between. Per the germline V gene, CDR1 is MNHEY and CDR2 is SMNVEV (reference sequence). CDR3 length: 15 amino acids. The CDR3: CASSLSIAASYEQYF. For the CDR3, the DNA is TGTGCCAGCAGTTTATCGATAGCGGCTTCCTACGAGCAGTACTTC.

The chain joins TRBV10-3 to TRBJ1-2; D remains unclear. Trimming shortened V by 0 bases and J by 7 bases, and 15 bases separated the two germline ends. Germline values: CDR1 ENHRY, CDR2 SYGVKD. The CDR3 contains 15 residues. CDR3 nucleotide sequence: TGTGCCATCAGTGAGTCGAGGGCAGAGACTTCTGGCTACACCTTC. This translates into CAISESRAETSGYTF.

The J gene is TRBJ1-5, the V gene TRBV4-1; 9 nucleotides match TRBD1. V lost 3 bases and J lost 4; bases outside the gene matches: 4. The CDR3 consists of 15 residues. The germline V gene encodes CDR1 MGHRA and CDR2 YSYEKL. The CDR3 reads CASSQLQGANQPQHF. CDR3 in DNA: TGCGCCAGCAGCCAGTTACAGGGGGCGAATCAGCCCCAGCATTTT.

V and J are TRBV30 and TRBJ2-2; D is possibly TRBD2 (7 bases). V lost 0 bases and J 4 bases, leaving 15 bases between the germline ends. This CDR3 spans 16 amino acids. Germline loops: CDR1 GTSNPN, CDR2 SVGIG (reference sequence). The DNA of the CDR3 is TGTGCCTGGAGTGTTTTCGGGGGGCCGGGCACCGGGGAGCTGTTTTTT. Amino acids: CAWSVFGGPGTGELFF.

This clone was seen only a few times. This chain uses TRBV7-9 with TRBJ1-6, with D unclear. Looked up from germline, CDR1 is SEHNR and CDR2 is FQNEAQ (reference sequence). V lost 1 base, J lost 17 bases, and 12 bases lay in between. This CDR3 contains 12 residues. The CDR3 DNA reads TGTGCCAGCAGCTTAGACGGAGTACGATTCCACTTT. Residues: CASSLDGVRFHF.

The chain couples TRBV4-2 to TRBJ2-1; 8 bases map to TRBD2. Trimming at V came to 2 bases and at J to 0 bases, leaving 6 bases not matched to a gene. From germline, CDR1 is LGHNA and CDR2 YNFKEQ. The CDR3 runs to 17 residues. CDR3 loop: CASSQQRGGSSYNEQFF. DNA for the CDR3: TGTGCCAGCAGCCAACAACGCGGGGGGTCCTCCTACAATGAGCAGTTCTTC.

In its sample, this clone was seen once. This chain connects TRBV7-9 to TRBJ2-1; 9 bases are shared with TRBD2. The germline CDR1 and CDR2 sequences are SEHNR and FQNEAQ (reference sequence). This CDR3 contains 17 residues. J was trimmed by 5 bases and V by 0 bases; bases with no gene match: 8. The CDR3 region has the DNA TGTGCCAGCAGCTTAGCGCTAGGGACTAGCAGACACAATGAGCAGTTCTTC. Translating gives CASSLALGTSRHNEQFF.

This chain connects TRBV2 to TRBJ2-1; D might be TRBD2 (7 bases). This CDR3 is built from 15 residues. V lost 2 bases and J 9 bases, leaving 17 bases between the germline ends. Germline CDR1 SNHLY, CDR2 FYNNEI. CDR3 residues: CASSERAGALGEQFF. As DNA, the CDR3 is TGTGCCAGCAGTGAACGGGCGGGGGCTCTCGGTGAGCAGTTCTTC.

This chain connects TRBV7-2 to TRBJ2-1; 10 nucleotides line up with TRBD1. This CDR3 is built from 14 residues. The germline gives CDR1 SGHTA, CDR2 FQGNSA. Trimming cost V 5 bases and J 6 bases; bases outside gene matches: 4. The CDR3 sequence: CASSGQGGLNEQFF. The CDR3 nucleotides are TGTGCCAGCAGCGGACAGGGGGGGCTCAATGAGCAGTTCTTC.

This clone turned up a few times. J is TRBJ2-7 and V is TRBV6-6; tentatively, D is TRBD1 (6 bases). The CDR3 runs 11 residues. With 7 bases removed from V and 10 bases from J, the gap between germline ends came to 14 bases. The germline V gene encodes CDR1 MNHNY and CDR2 SVGAGI (reference sequence). CDR3 region: CASMLQGRQYF. The CDR3 DNA reads TGTGCCAGCATGCTACAGGGTAGACAGTACTTC.